This T cell receptor beta chain is from a study of response to subunit inactivated influenza vaccine. Whole-study results and caveats: It was the authors' suggestion that each seasonal influenza vaccination recruits few new T cells.

Germline V gives CDR1 SQVTM, CDR2 ANQGSEA. V gave up 3 bases and J gave up 0 bases, with 6 bases separating them. CDR3 size: 13 residues. This clonotype was seen a handful of times. Its antigen is unidentified. TCRdb fed the RT-PCR reads into MiXCR, producing one record per CDR3 protein. Of roughly 290,000 distinct CDR3 sequences in the sample, 21% are singletons; the top ten hold roughly 10%. V and J are TRBV29-1 and TRBJ1-3; D is undetermined. This sample comprised PBMCs from blood, obtained about 20 months after vaccination. The TCR comes from a man aged 50 to 69 who received an inactivated influenza vaccine. The CDR3 spells CSVEVGSGNTIYF. DNA for the CDR3: TGCAGCGTTGAGGTCGGCTCTGGAAACACCATATATTTT.